The next 3 T cell receptor beta chains were all read from a single sample in a study of identical twins. TCRdb reprocessed the 5' RACE reads via MiXCR and lists one record per CDR3 protein. The top ten hold less than 0.35% of the sample, which has 1.5 million to 2 million distinct CDR3 sequences, around 29% seen once. The sequencing input was cord blood. These receptors originate from a newborn girl in good health.

This clonotype has just a few counts. J is TRBJ2-1 and V is TRBV12-3 or TRBV12-4, with TRBD1 matching over 10 bases. The CDR3 spans 19 residues. Trimming removed 5 bases from V and 0 bases from J; junction bases left unmatched: 13. CDR3 DNA sequence: TGTGCCAGCAGTCCCGGGACAGGGGCTCCTCACGTCTCCTACAATGAGCAGTTCTTC. It encodes CASSPGTGAPHVSYNEQFF.

This clonotype appeared a few times. The gene calls are TRBV7-2 and TRBJ2-1, with 11 bases matching TRBD2. The last part of the DNA fits TRBJ2-7 better; the J call may be wrong. This CDR3 is built from 17 residues. Germline V gene data show CDR1 as SGHTA and CDR2 as FQGNSA. Here the CDR3 reads CASSLGSSGRRYNEQYF. CDR3 bases: TGTGCCAGCAGCTTAGGATCTAGCGGGAGGAGGTACAATGAGCAGTACTTC.

This clonotype occurred a few times. V and J are TRBV9 and TRBJ2-3; TRBD2 is a possible D gene (6 bases). CDR3 length equals 16 residues. CDR1 and CDR2 (germline): SGDLS, YYNGEE. Trimming stripped 0 bases from V and 7 bases from J, with 18 bases between. In DNA, the CDR3 is TGTGCCAGCAGCGTAGATGGGACTCCCCCCCTAAATACGCAGTATTTT. Residues: CASSVDGTPPLNTQYF.